This TCR beta chain originates from a study of shared clonotypes between healthy human individuals. Study information: Per-donor plates numbered three CD4 naive, three CD4 memory, two CD8 naive and one CD8 memory.

Using immunoSEQ multiplex PCR, the repertoire was profiled, and TCRdb retains in-frame clones only, with some absent. In the table there are 2,500,000 or so clones, approximately 92% of which are singletons. General study findings and limits: Sequencing of the sorted subsets was shown by rarefaction to be incomplete despite large depth. As a rule, naive subsets had a larger estimated richness than memory subsets. The small donor group covered limited genetic and exposure diversity.

The germline V and J ends were trimmed by 0 bases and 0 bases, with 12 bases remaining between them. CDR1 and CDR2 from the germline V gene are MGHRA and YSYEKL. The CDR3 has 17 residues. On this clone: Its antigen is not known.

The source is a man between 18 and 35 years old in good health. The rearrangement uses TRBV4-1 and TRBJ2-4, with D possibly TRBD1 on 6 matching bases. Specimen: naive CD4+ T cells sorted from blood. Indicated subset: CD45RA+ positively selected. The CDR3 here is CASSQDRTVEAKNIQYF. In DNA, the CDR3 is TGCGCCAGCAGCCAAGATCGGACAGTAGAAGCCAAAAACATTCAGTACTTC.